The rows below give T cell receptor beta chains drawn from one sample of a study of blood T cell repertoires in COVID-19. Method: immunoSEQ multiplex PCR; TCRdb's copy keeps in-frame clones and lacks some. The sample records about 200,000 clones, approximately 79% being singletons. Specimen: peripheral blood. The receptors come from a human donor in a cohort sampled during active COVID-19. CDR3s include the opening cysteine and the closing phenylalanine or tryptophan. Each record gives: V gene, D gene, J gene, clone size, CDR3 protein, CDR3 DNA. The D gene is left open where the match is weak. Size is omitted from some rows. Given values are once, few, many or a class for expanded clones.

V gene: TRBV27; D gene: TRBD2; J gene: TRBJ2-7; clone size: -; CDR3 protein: CASSGGLAEHEQYF; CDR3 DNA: TGTGCCAGCAGTGGCGGACTAGCGGAGCACGAGCAGTACTTC
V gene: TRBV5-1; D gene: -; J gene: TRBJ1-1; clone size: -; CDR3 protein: CASSPRGNTEAFF; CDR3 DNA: TGCGCCAGCAGCCCCAGGGGGAACACTGAAGCTTTCTTT
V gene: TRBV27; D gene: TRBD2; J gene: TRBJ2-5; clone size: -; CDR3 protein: CASRPLAGSQETQYF; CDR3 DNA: TGTGCCAGCAGACCACTAGCGGGTTCACAAGAGACCCAGTACTTC
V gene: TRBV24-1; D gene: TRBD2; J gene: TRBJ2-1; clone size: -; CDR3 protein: CATSLPAGNYNEQFF; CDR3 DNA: TGTGCCACCAGTCTTCCAGCGGGAAACTACAATGAGCAGTTCTTC
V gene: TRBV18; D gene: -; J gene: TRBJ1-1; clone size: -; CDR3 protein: CASSPRVTLNTEAFF; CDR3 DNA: TGTGCCAGCTCACCACGAGTGACATTGAACACTGAAGCTTTCTTT
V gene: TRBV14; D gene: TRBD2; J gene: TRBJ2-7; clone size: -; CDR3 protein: CASSRSGTIATEQYF; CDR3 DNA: TGTGCCAGCAGCCGTTCCGGGACTATCGCTACAGAGCAGTACTTC
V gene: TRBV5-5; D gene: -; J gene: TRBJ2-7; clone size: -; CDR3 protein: CASSSPRGSYEQYF; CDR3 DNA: TGTGCCAGCAGCTCACCCAGGGGATCCTACGAGCAGTACTTC
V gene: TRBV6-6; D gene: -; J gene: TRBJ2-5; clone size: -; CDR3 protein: CASSPPGVQTQYF; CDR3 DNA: TGTGCCAGCAGCCCCCCGGGAGTACAGACCCAGTACTTC
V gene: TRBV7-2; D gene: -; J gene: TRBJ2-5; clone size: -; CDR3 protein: CASSWAGRGQETQYF; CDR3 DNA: TGTGCCAGCAGCTGGGCGGGGCGGGGTCAAGAGACCCAGTACTTC
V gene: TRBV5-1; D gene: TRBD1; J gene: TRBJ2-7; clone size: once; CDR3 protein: CASRKRTDRDATYEQYF; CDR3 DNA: TGCGCCAGCCGCAAGAGAACCGACAGGGATGCAACCTACGAGCAGTACTTC
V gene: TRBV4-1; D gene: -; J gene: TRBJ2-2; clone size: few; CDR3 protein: CASSQGRQSGELFF; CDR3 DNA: TGCGCCAGCAGCCAAGGGAGACAGTCCGGGGAGCTGTTTTTT
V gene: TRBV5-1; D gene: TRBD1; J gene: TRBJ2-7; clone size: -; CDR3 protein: CASSPGQEVYEQYF; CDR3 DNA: TGCGCCAGCAGCCCGGGACAGGAAGTCTACGAGCAGTACTTC
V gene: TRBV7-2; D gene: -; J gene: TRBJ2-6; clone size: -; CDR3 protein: CASSLNIALSGANVLTF; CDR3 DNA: TGTGCCAGCAGCTTAAATATAGCCCTCTCTGGGGCCAACGTCCTGACTTTC
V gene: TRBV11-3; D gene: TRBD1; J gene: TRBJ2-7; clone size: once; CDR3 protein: CASKTRGLWYEQYF; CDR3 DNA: TGTGCCAGCAAAACCAGGGGGCTATGGTACGAGCAGTACTTC
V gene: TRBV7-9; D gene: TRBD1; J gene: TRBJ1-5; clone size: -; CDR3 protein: CASSLGQGNQPQHF; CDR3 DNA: TGTGCCAGCAGCTTGGGACAGGGGAATCAGCCCCAGCATTTT
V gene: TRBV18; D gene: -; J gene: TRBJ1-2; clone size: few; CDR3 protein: CASSPGVHLYGYTF; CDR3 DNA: TGTGCCAGCTCACCAGGAGTTCATCTCTATGGCTACACCTTC
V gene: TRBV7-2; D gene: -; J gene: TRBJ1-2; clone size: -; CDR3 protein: CASSTEQGKGGYTF; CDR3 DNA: TGTGCCAGCAGCACGGAACAGGGAAAGGGCGGCTACACCTTC
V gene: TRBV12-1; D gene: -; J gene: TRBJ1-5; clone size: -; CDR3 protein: CASSPKDRANLEYSNQPQHF; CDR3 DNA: TGTGCCAGCAGCCCGAAGGACAGGGCGAATTTGGAATATAGCAATCAGCCCCAGCATTTT
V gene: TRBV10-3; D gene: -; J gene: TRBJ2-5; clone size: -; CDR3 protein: CAISVTGQETQYF; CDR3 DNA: TGTGCCATCAGTGTTACAGGGCAAGAGACCCAGTACTTC
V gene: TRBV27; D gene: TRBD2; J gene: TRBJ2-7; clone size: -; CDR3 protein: CASSRGPREGPSYEQYF; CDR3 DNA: TGTGCCAGCAGTAGAGGACCGCGGGAGGGCCCGTCGTACGAGCAGTACTTC
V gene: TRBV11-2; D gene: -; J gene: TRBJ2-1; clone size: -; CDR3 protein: CASSFLLPGADNEQFF; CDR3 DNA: TGTGCCAGCAGCTTTCTCCTCCCGGGAGCCGACAATGAGCAGTTCTTC
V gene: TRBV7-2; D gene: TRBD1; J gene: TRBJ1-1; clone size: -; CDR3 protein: CASSLEIAPGTGWGTEAFF; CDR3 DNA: TGTGCCAGCAGCTTAGAAATAGCACCCGGGACAGGTTGGGGTACTGAAGCTTTCTTT
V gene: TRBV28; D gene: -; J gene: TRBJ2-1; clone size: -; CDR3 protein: CASSSIRLGNEQFF; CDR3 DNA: TGTGCCAGCAGTTCCATTAGACTCGGCAATGAGCAGTTCTTC
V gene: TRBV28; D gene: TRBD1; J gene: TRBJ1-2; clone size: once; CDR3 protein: CASSTTDPGQPSGYTF; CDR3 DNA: TGTGCCAGCAGCACAACCGATCCGGGACAGCCGAGTGGCTACACCTTC
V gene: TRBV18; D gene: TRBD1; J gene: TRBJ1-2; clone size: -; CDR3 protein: CASSTGTGGAGYGYTF; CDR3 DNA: TGTGCCAGCTCAACCGGGACAGGGGGCGCAGGCTATGGCTACACCTTC
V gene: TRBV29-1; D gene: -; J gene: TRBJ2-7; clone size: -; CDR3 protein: CSWRDSLVCYEQYF; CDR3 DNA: TGCAGCTGGAGGGACTCCCTCGTGTGCTACGAGCAGTACTTC
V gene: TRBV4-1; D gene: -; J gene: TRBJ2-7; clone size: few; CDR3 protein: CASSQVGGYEQYF; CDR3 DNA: TGCGCCAGCAGCCAAGTTGGGGGGTACGAGCAGTACTTC
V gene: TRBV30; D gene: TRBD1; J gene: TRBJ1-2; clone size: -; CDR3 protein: CAWSPQGNYGYTF; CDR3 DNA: TGTGCCTGGAGTCCACAGGGGAACTATGGCTACACCTTC
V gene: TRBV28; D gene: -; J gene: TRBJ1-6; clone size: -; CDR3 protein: CASNPTNSPLHF; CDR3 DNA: TGTGCCAGCAATCCTACTAATTCACCCCTCCACTTT
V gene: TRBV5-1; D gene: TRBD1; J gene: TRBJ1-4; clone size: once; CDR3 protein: CASSDRDRGTEKLFF; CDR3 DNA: TGCGCCAGCAGCGACCGGGACAGGGGAACTGAAAAACTGTTTTTT
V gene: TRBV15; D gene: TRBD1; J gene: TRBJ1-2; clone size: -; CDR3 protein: CATGTGANYGYTF; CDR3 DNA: TGTGCCACCGGAACAGGGGCTAACTATGGCTACACCTTC
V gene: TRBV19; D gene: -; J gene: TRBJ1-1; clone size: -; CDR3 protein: CASSIGGGPTEAFF; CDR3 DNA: TGTGCCAGTAGTATAGGGGGGGGTCCCACTGAAGCTTTCTTT
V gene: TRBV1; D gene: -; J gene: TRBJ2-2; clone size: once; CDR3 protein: CTSSQDLRLAGGNSNTGELFF; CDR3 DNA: TGCACCAGCAGCCAAGATTTGAGGCTAGCGGGAGGGAATTCGAACACCGGGGAGCTGTTTTTT
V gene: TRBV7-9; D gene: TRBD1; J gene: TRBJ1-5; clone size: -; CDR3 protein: CASSSGQGTSQPQHF; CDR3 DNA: TGTGCCAGCAGTTCGGGACAGGGGACGAGTCAGCCCCAGCATTTT
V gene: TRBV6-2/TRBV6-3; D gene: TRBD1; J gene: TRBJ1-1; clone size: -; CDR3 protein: CASSYSRQGNTEAFF; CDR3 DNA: TGTGCCAGCAGTTACTCGAGACAGGGGAACACTGAAGCTTTCTTT
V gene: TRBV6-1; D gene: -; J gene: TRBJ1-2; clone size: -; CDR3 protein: CASSEPGRYGYTF; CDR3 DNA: TGTGCCAGCAGTGAACCCGGGAGATATGGCTACACCTTC
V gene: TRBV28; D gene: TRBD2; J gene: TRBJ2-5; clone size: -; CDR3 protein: CASSPHLAGGPSGGTQYF; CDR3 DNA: TGTGCCAGCAGTCCCCATCTAGCGGGAGGGCCGAGTGGGGGGACCCAGTACTTC
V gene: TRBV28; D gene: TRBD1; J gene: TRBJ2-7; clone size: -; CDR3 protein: CASSRATGRGEQYF; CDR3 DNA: TGTGCCAGCAGTCGCGCGACAGGGAGAGGCGAGCAGTACTTC
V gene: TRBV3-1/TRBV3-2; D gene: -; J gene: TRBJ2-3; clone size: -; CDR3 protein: CASSQFQRLNFTDTQYF; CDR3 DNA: TGTGCCAGCAGCCAATTTCAGCGGCTAAACTTCACAGATACGCAGTATTTT
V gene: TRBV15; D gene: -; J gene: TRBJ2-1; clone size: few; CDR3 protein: CATSITGIGEQFF; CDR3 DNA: TGTGCCACCAGCATAACAGGGATTGGCGAGCAGTTCTTC
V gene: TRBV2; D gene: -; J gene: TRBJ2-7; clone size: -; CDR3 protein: CASSDHLPYEQYF; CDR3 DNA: TGTGCCAGCAGTGACCATCTACCCTACGAGCAGTACTTC
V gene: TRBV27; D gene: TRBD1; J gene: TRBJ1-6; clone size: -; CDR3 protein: CASSSIRTGNNSPLHF; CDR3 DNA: TGTGCCAGCAGTTCCATTAGGACAGGGAATAATTCACCCCTCCACTTT
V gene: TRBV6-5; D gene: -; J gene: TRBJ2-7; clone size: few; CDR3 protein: CASSTGTYEQYF; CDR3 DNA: TGTGCCAGCAGTACCGGGACCTACGAGCAGTACTTC
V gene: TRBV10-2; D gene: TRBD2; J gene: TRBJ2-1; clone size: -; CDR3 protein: CASSKQGLARSNEQFF; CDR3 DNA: TGCGCCAGCAGCAAGCAGGGACTAGCGAGGTCGAATGAGCAGTTCTTC
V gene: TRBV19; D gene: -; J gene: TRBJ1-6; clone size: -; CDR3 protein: CASSISAGSPLHF; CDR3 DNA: TGTGCCAGTAGTATTTCGGCGGGGTCACCCCTCCACTTT
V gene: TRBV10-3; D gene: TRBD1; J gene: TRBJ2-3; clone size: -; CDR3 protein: CAISPGQDGDTQYF; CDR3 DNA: TGTGCCATCAGTCCGGGACAGGACGGAGATACGCAGTATTTT